This TCR beta chain was sequenced in a study of STAT5B mutations in CD4+ large granular lymphocyte leukemia (dated by TCRdb to between 2021 and 2022). In terms of the full investigation: Among healthy controls, the CDR3 'QG' motif was associated with a particular HLA allele. The TCRbeta repertoires of CD4+ T-cell large granular lymphocyte leukemia patients were compared with the TCRbeta repertoires of healthy blood donors. Flow cytometry on FACSCanto II or FACSVerse confirmed that purified fractions exceeded 95% purity among lymphocytes.

From the cysteine through the phenylalanine, the CDR3 covers 13 amino acids. The read is trimmed to its CDR3 DNA, 39 bases read in frame from base 1. V gives up 5 bases and J gives up 3 bases, and the segment between their germline ends measures 8 bases. From a lookup of the germline V gene (reference sequence), CDR1 and CDR2 are PRHDT and FYEKMQ. In regard to this clone: No cognate antigen has been identified for it. Nothing much larger sits one base from this clone, and base qualities are not available.

The healthy control group was made up of roughly 34 blood donors, and the Finnish Red Cross blood service supplied their buffy coats. All TCR-sequenced material derived from peripheral blood: patient blood samples and healthy donor buffy coats. Ficoll-Hypaque gradient centrifugation was used to isolate peripheral blood mononuclear cells. CD4+ cells were magnetically purified from the buffy coats of healthy controls. Genomic DNA was extracted using the Gentra Puregene Cell and Tissue kit, and a Qubit 2.0 fluorometer was used to quantify it. The immunoSEQ assay at survey resolution was used to sequence TCRbeta rearrangements from genomic DNA. The paper's processing steps were these. In the TCR sequencing data, the smallest productive clonotype frequency that could be detected was 2.59 x 10-5. Only productive TCRbeta rearrangements, defined as complete and in-frame sequences, were included in the analyses. Simpson clonality, calculated in the immunoSEQ Analyzer version 3.0, was used as the measure of sample clonality. Clones were grouped by frequency into very rare, small, medium, large (1-20%) or hyperexpanded (>20%) categories. Generation probabilities were estimated with OLGA 1.2.3, V-gene circos plots were generated with VDJtools, specificities were searched for in VDJdb, and CDR3 motifs were identified with GLIPH. What TCRdb holds here is the immuneACCESS table cut down to in-frame rearrangements. Part of the clones is not present; checked against another copy, under half of the missing clones reflect an unresolved V gene, and the others are unexplained. That table gives V, J and clone size, and the DNA gave D and trimming. The sample profile shows around 47,000 clones; approximately 84% of them were found once. 0.3% to 0.45% of the sample is taken by the ten largest.

Results and caveats for the whole study, not just this receptor: Enrichment of TRBV06-family usage was observed among the top patient clones (8/27) relative to healthy controls (2/35). The data were not HLA-matched, and the relatively small sample size could explain the higher clonality seen in CD4+ compared with CD8+ T-LGLL. The main leukemic clonotypes were found to be private to each patient, although over 20% of the main leukemic clonotypes were detected at low frequency in the non-leukemic repertoires of other patients. Compared with healthy CD4+ repertoires, CD4-sorted patient repertoires appeared more clonal, and this difference remained even after the putative leukemic clones were removed.

The clonotype was recovered from a human donor in good health. Sequenced sample: CD4+ T cells from blood buffy coats. Recombination connected TRBV13 to TRBJ1-3; confidence is insufficient to name the D gene. The sequenced DNA is TGTGCCAGCAGCCTTATGGGTGGAAACACCATATATTTT. This yields the protein CASSLMGGNTIYF.